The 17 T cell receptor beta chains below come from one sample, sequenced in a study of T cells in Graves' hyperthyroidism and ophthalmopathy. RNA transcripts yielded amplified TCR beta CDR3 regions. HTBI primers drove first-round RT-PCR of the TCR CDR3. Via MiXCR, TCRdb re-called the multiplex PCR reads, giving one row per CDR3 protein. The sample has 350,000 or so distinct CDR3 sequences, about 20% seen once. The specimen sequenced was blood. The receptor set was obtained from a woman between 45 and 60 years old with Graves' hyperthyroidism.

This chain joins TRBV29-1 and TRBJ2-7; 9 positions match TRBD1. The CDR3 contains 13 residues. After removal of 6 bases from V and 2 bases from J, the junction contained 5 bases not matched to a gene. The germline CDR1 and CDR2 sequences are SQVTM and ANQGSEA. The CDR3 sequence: CSVRDRVTYEQYF. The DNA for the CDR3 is TGCAGCGTCCGGGACAGGGTGACCTACGAGCAGTACTTC.

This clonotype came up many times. The CDR3 nucleotides read TGTGCCGCCACCCCCGGGACAGGTCATCAGCCCCAGCATTTT. This gives the protein CAATPGTGHQPQHF. The chain is built from TRBV6-1 and TRBJ1-5; 8 bases align to TRBD1. The CDR3 length is 14 residues. V was clipped by 11 bases and J by 5 bases; unmatched bases: 11. Germline V lookup: CDR1 MNHNS, CDR2 SASEGT.

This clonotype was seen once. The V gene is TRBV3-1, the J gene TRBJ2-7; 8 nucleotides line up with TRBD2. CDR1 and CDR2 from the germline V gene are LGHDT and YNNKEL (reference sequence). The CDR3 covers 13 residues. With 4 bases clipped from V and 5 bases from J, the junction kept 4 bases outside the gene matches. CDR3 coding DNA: TGTGCCAGCAGCCGGGGCGGGGGGCACGAGCAGTACGTC. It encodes CASSRGGGHEQYV.

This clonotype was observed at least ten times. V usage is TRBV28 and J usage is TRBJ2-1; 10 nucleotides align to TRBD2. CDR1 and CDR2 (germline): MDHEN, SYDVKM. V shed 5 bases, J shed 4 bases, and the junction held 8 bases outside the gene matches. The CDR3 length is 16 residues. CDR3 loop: CASSKDLAGVYNEQFF. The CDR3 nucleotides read TGTGCCAGCAGTAAGGACCTAGCGGGAGTTTACAATGAGCAGTTCTTC.

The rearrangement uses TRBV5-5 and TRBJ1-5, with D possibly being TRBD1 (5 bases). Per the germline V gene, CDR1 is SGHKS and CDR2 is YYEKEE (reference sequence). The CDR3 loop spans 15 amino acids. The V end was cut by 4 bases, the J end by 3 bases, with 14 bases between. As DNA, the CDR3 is TGTGCCAGCAGCAGTAGGGAGGGGTACAATCAGCCCCAGCATTTT. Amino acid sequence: CASSSREGYNQPQHF.

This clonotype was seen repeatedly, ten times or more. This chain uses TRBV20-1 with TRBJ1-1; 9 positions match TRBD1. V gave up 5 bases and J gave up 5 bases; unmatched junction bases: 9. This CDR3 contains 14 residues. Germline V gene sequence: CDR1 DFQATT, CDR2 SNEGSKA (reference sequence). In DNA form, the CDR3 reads TGCAGTGCTCGGCGTCCCGGGACAGGGACTGAAGCTTTCTTT. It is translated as CSARRPGTGTEAFF.

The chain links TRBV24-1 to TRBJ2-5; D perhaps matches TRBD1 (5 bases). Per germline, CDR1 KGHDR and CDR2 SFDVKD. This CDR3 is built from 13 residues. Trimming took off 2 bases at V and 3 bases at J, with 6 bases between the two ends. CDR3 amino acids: CATSDSREETQYF. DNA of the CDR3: TGTGCCACCAGTGATTCCAGGGAAGAGACCCAGTACTTC.

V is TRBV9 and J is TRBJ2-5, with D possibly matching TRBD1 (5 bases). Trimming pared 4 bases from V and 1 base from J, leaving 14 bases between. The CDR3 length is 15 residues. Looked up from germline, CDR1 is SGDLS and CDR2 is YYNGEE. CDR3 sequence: CASSIHLDSQETQYF. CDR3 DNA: TGTGCCAGCAGCATCCATCTTGACAGCCAAGAGACCCAGTACTTC.

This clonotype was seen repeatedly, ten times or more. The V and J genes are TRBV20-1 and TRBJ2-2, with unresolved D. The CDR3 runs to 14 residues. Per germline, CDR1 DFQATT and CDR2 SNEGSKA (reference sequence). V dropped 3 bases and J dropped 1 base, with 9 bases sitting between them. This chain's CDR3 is CSARQLKNTGELFF. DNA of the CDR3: TGCAGTGCTAGGCAGCTGAAGAACACCGGGGAGCTGTTTTTT.

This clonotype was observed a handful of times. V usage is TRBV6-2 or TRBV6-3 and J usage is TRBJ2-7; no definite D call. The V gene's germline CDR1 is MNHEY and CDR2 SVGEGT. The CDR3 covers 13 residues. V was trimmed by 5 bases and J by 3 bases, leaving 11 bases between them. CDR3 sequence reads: CASSVQWDYEQYV. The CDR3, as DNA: TGTGCCAGCAGTGTCCAGTGGGACTACGAGCAGTACGTC.

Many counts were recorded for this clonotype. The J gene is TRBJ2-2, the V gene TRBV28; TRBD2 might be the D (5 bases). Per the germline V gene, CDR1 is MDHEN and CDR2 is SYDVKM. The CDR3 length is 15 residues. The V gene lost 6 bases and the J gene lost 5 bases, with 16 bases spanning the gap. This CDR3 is CASSQRLGITGELFF. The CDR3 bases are TGTGCCAGCAGCCAAAGACTCGGGATAACCGGGGAGCTGTTTTTT.

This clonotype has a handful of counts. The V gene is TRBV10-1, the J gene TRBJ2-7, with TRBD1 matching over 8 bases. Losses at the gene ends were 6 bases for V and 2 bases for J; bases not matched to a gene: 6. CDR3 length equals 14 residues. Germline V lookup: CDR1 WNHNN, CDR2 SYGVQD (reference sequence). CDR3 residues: CASSPGTGTYEQYF. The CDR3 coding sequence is TGCGCCAGCAGCCCCGGGACAGGAACCTACGAGCAGTACTTC.

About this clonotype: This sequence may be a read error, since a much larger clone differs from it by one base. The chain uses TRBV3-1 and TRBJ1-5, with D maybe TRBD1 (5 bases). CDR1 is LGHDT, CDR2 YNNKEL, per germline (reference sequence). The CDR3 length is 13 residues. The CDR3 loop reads CASSQEDNQSQHF. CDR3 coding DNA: TGTGCCAGCAGCCAAGAGGACAATCAGTCCCAGCATTTT.

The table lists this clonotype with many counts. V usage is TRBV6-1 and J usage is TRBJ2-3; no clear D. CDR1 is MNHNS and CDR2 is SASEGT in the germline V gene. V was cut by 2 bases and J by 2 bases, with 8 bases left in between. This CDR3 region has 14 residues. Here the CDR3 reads CASSELMSTDTQYF. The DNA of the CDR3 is TGTGCCAGCAGTGAACTCATGTCCACAGATACGCAGTATTTT.

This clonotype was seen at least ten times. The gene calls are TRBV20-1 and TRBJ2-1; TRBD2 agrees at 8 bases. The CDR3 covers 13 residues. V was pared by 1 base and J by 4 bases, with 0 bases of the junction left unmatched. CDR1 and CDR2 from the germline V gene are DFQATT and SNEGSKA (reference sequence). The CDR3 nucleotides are TGCAGTGCTAGAGCGGGAGGGTACAATGAGCAGTTCTTC. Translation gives CSARAGGYNEQFF.

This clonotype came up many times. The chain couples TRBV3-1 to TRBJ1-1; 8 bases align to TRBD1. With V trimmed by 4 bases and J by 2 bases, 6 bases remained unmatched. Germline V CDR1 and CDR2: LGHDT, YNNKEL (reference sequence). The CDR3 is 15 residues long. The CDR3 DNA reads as TGTGCCAGCAGCCCTCCGACAGGGGCAAACACTGAAGCTTTCTTT. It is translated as CASSPPTGANTEAFF. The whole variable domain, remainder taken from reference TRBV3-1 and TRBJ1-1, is DTAVSQTPKYLVTQMGNDKSIKCEQNLGHDTMYWYKQDSKKFLKIMFSYNNKELIINETVPNRFSPKSPDKAHLNLHINSLELGDSAVYFCASSPPTGANTEAFFGQGTRLTVV.

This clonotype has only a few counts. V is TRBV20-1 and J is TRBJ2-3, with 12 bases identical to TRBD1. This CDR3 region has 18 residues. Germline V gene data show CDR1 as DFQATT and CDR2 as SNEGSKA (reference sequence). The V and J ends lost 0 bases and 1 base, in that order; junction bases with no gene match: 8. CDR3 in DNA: TGCAGTGCTAGAGATCCGGGACAGGGGGCAATCGGCACAGATACGCAGTATTTT. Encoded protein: CSARDPGQGAIGTDTQYF.